Listed below are T cell receptor beta chains from one sample, sequenced in a study of CD8 T cells in Susac syndrome. TCRdb reanalysed the immunoSEQ multiplex PCR reads using MiXCR and keeps one entry per CDR3 protein. Counted here are about 170,000 distinct CDR3 sequences, under 95% occurring once; the ten biggest clones make up roughly 0.1%. Sequencing used CD4+ T cells from PBMCs. These receptors were taken from a human donor with multiple sclerosis. CDR3s include the opening cysteine and the closing phenylalanine or tryptophan. The order of the fields is CDR3 protein, CDR3 DNA, D gene, clone size, V gene, J gene. D genes are given only for firm matches. Size is omitted from some rows. Given values are once, few, many or a class for expanded clones.

CDR3aa: CASSLGQGDWQYF
CDR3nt: TGCGCCAGCAGCTTGGGACAGGGGGATTGGCAGTACTTC
d_gene: TRBD1
abundance: .
v_gene: TRBV5-1
j_gene: TRBJ2-7

CDR3aa: CASSLGDPADTQYF
CDR3nt: TGCGCCAGCAGCTTGGGGGACCCTGCAGATACGCAGTATTTT
d_gene: .
abundance: .
v_gene: TRBV5-1
j_gene: TRBJ2-3

CDR3aa: CSASAGEYEQYF
CDR3nt: TGCAGTGCGTCCGCTGGGGAGTACGAGCAGTACTTC
d_gene: .
abundance: .
v_gene: TRBV20-1
j_gene: TRBJ2-7

CDR3aa: CASSLLGELFF
CDR3nt: TGTGCCAGCAGTTTACTTGGGGAGCTGTTTTTT
d_gene: .
abundance: .
v_gene: TRBV12-3/TRBV12-4
j_gene: TRBJ2-2

CDR3aa: CASWGGPANNEQFF
CDR3nt: TGTGCCAGCTGGGGGGGGCCCGCTAACAATGAGCAGTTCTTC
d_gene: .
abundance: once
v_gene: TRBV7-8
j_gene: TRBJ2-1

CDR3aa: CASSHEQGAYGYTF
CDR3nt: TGCGCCAGCAGCCACGAACAGGGCGCTTATGGCTACACCTTC
d_gene: .
abundance: once
v_gene: TRBV4-1
j_gene: TRBJ1-2

CDR3aa: CASSYGVGGQPQHF
CDR3nt: TGTGCCAGCAGTTACGGGGTCGGGGGGCAGCCCCAGCATTTT
d_gene: .
abundance: .
v_gene: TRBV6-6
j_gene: TRBJ1-5

CDR3aa: CASSDRGRGQPQHF
CDR3nt: TGTGCCAGTAGCGACAGGGGGCGCGGTCAGCCCCAGCATTTT
d_gene: TRBD1
abundance: .
v_gene: TRBV19
j_gene: TRBJ1-5

CDR3aa: CASSHRDRERTDTQYF
CDR3nt: TGCGCCAGCAGCCACCGGGACAGGGAGCGCACAGATACGCAGTATTTT
d_gene: TRBD1
abundance: .
v_gene: TRBV5-1
j_gene: TRBJ2-3

CDR3aa: CATSDLGGFYNEQFF
CDR3nt: TGTGCCACCAGTGATTTGGGGGGGTTCTACAATGAGCAGTTCTTC
d_gene: .
abundance: .
v_gene: TRBV24-1
j_gene: TRBJ2-1

CDR3aa: CASSVQSWVTEAFF
CDR3nt: TGTGCCAGCAGTGTGCAAAGTTGGGTCACTGAAGCTTTCTTT
d_gene: .
abundance: .
v_gene: TRBV6-1
j_gene: TRBJ1-1

CDR3aa: CASSITGGNDGYTF
CDR3nt: TGTGCCAGTAGTATTACCGGGGGGAATGATGGCTACACCTTC
d_gene: .
abundance: .
v_gene: TRBV19
j_gene: TRBJ1-2

CDR3aa: CASTWTTGPSTEAFF
CDR3nt: TGTGCCAGCACTTGGACGACAGGGCCTTCCACTGAAGCTTTCTTT
d_gene: TRBD1
abundance: .
v_gene: TRBV2
j_gene: TRBJ1-1

CDR3aa: CSVLAGGAGETQYF
CDR3nt: TGCAGTGTCCTGGCGGGCGGGGCGGGAGAGACCCAGTACTTC
d_gene: .
abundance: .
v_gene: TRBV20-1
j_gene: TRBJ2-5